The 18 T cell receptor beta chains given below trace back to one sample, sequenced in a study of graft-versus-host responses after intestinal transplantation. Using immunoSEQ multiplex PCR, the repertoire was profiled, and TCRdb retains in-frame clones only, with some absent. This table holds approximately 77,000 clones, about 90% found once. The sample consisted of PBMCs, taken 98 days after intestinal transplantation. The receptors derive from a human patient who received an intestinal transplant, so some T cells may come from the graft donor.

This chain uses TRBV4-1 with TRBJ2-1, with 7 bases fitting TRBD1. CDR1 is MGHRA and CDR2 is YSYEKL in the germline V gene. V shed 1 base, J shed 4 bases, and the junction held 4 bases outside the gene matches. The CDR3 spans 15 residues. The DNA for the CDR3 is TGCGCCAGCAGCCAAGGAGACAGGGAGTACAATGAGCAGTTCTTC. It yields the protein CASSQGDREYNEQFF.

The chain couples TRBV6-6 to TRBJ2-7, with a possible D match to TRBD1 (6 bases). Trimming cost V 5 bases and J 3 bases, with 14 bases left between them. CDR3 length equals 14 residues. The V gene's germline CDR1 is MNHNY and CDR2 SVGAGI (reference sequence). The CDR3 loop is CASSPIQGHYEQYF. CDR3 in DNA: TGTGCCAGCAGTCCGATACAGGGACACTACGAGCAGTACTTC.

In regard to this clone: Other DNA sequences in the sample encode the same CDR3. The rearrangement joins TRBV7-9 to TRBJ2-7; no reliable D call. The CDR3 is 12 amino acids. The germline gives CDR1 SEHNR, CDR2 FQNEAQ (reference sequence). With 1 base removed from V and 1 base from J, the gap between germline ends came to 2 bases. CDR3 coding DNA: TGTGCCAGCAGCTTAGGATCCTACGAGCAGTACTTC. Its translation is CASSLGSYEQYF. Drawing the rest from reference TRBV7-9 and TRBJ2-7, the complete variable domain is DTGVSQNPRHKITKRGQNVTFRCDPISEHNRLYWYRQTLGQGPEFLTYFQNEAQLEKSRLLSDRFSAERPKGSFSTLEIQRTEQGDSAMYLCASSLGSYEQYFGPGTRLTVT.

V and J are TRBV13 and TRBJ2-1; 9 positions agree with TRBD2. The ends lost 1 base at V and 16 bases at J; junction bases unmatched: 20. From germline, CDR1 is PRHDT and CDR2 FYEKMQ (reference sequence). This CDR3 spans 17 amino acids. In DNA form, the CDR3 reads TGTGCCAGCAGCTTAGATAGCCCGCTAGCGGGACCCATAAACCTCTTCTTC. Amino acid sequence: CASSLDSPLAGPINLFF.

This clone has a handful of counts. This chain connects TRBV2 to TRBJ1-6, with 7 bases identical to TRBD1. In germline, CDR1 is SNHLY, CDR2 FYNNEI. The CDR3 is 13 amino acids. V shed 6 bases and J 7 bases; nucleotides not matched to a gene: 3. The CDR3 is CASSSRGNSPLHF. The CDR3 DNA sequence: TGTGCCAGCAGCAGCAGGGGGAATTCACCCCTCCACTTT.

This chain joins TRBV6-6 and TRBJ2-1; D is unclear. The CDR3 is made up of 14 amino acids. The ends were cut back, 6 bases at V and 0 bases at J, with 9 bases in the middle. Germline V gives CDR1 MNHNY, CDR2 SVGAGI (reference sequence). In DNA, the CDR3 is TGTGCCAGCAGCCGGGTTAGCTCCTACAATGAGCAGTTCTTC. Translation gives CASSRVSSYNEQFF.

The chain couples TRBV5-1 to TRBJ2-1, with TRBD2 as a possible D gene (5 bases). The CDR3 spans 14 residues. V was clipped by 4 bases and J by 4 bases, with 12 bases between them. The germline gives CDR1 SGHRS, CDR2 YFSETQ. The CDR3 protein is CASSRVAFYNEQFF. The CDR3 bases are TGCGCCAGCAGCCGCGTAGCGTTTTACAATGAGCAGTTCTTC.

This clone appeared a few times. Other DNA sequences in the same sample also yield this CDR3. V is TRBV6-1 and J is TRBJ2-3, with unresolved D. CDR1 is MNHNS and CDR2 is SASEGT in the germline V gene. The CDR3 spans 12 residues. Between the trimmed V and J ends, which lost 2 bases and 4 bases, there was a span of 4 bases. CDR3: CASSEMADTQYF. The DNA for the CDR3 is TGTGCCAGCAGTGAAATGGCAGATACGCAGTATTTT.

The chain employs TRBV7-9 and TRBJ2-7; TRBD2 might be the D (5 bases). This CDR3 spans 13 amino acids. Trimming shortened V by 5 bases and J by 5 bases, and 13 bases separated the two germline ends. CDR1 and CDR2 (germline): SEHNR, FQNEAQ (reference sequence). CDR3 nucleotides: TGTGCCAGCAGCCCACCTGGAGGTGACGAGCAGTACTTC. It encodes CASSPPGGDEQYF.

This chain joins TRBV4-1 and TRBJ1-5, with TRBD1 matching over 7 bases. This CDR3 is built from 16 residues. With V trimmed by 4 bases and J by 2 bases, 8 bases remained unmatched. Germline CDR1 and CDR2: MGHRA and YSYEKL. CDR3: CASSPIQGVGNQPQHF. CDR3 bases: TGCGCCAGCAGCCCAATCCAGGGGGTGGGCAATCAGCCCCAGCATTTT.

The chain has TRBV6-5 and TRBJ2-1; TRBD2 is a possible D gene (6 bases). CDR1 is MNHEY and CDR2 is SVGAGI in the germline V gene. CDR3 length: 15 residues. Trimming removed 0 bases at V and 10 bases at J, with 16 bases between. The CDR3 DNA follows: TGTGCCAGCAGTTACTCGGTGCAGGGAGGACGGGAGCAGTTCTTC. Translation gives CASSYSVQGGREQFF.

V usage is TRBV11-2 and J usage is TRBJ2-5; D perhaps matches TRBD1 (6 bases). Germline CDR1 is SGHAT and CDR2 is FQNNGV. Trimming removed 5 bases from V and 1 base from J, with 11 bases in between. This CDR3 spans 14 amino acids. CDR3 in amino acids: CASSLGQSQETQYF. The CDR3 region has the DNA TGTGCCAGCAGCCTCGGACAGAGCCAAGAGACCCAGTACTTC.

The chain recombines TRBV28 with TRBJ2-3; D is perhaps TRBD1 (6 bases). The CDR3 covers 16 residues. Looked up from germline, CDR1 is MDHEN and CDR2 is SYDVKM. The ends were cut back, 1 base at V and 3 bases at J, with 14 bases in the middle. In DNA form, the CDR3 reads TGTGCCAGCAGTTTATTGGGGGCGTTGGAAACAGATACGCAGTATTTT. It translates to CASSLLGALETDTQYF.

The J gene is TRBJ2-3, the V gene TRBV6-1; D is perhaps TRBD1 or TRBD2 (6 bases each). V was cut by 3 bases and J by 3 bases, with 13 bases left in between. Germline V gives CDR1 MNHNS, CDR2 SASEGT. The CDR3 runs 15 residues. CDR3 bases: TGTGCCAGCAGTGAGGGGGGCGGCCCGACAGATACGCAGTATTTT. Its translation is CASSEGGGPTDTQYF.

This clone was detected once. This sequence joins TRBV15 and TRBJ1-5, with no clear D. Germline values: CDR1 LNHNV, CDR2 YYDKDF (reference sequence). The CDR3 covers 13 residues. Trimming pared 4 bases from V and 4 bases from J, leaving 8 bases between. This CDR3 is CATSNTENQPQHF. CDR3 DNA: TGTGCCACCAGCAATACTGAGAATCAGCCCCAGCATTTT.

The V call is TRBV10-3, the J call TRBJ1-1; 8 nucleotides line up with TRBD1. Looked up from germline, CDR1 is ENHRY and CDR2 is SYGVKD. The CDR3 has 17 residues. With 4 bases clipped from V and 4 bases from J, the junction kept 14 bases outside the gene matches. This chain's CDR3 is CAISVGGAGGRGTEAFF. As DNA, the CDR3 is TGTGCCATCAGTGTGGGAGGGGCAGGGGGCCGCGGCACTGAAGCTTTCTTT.

V usage is TRBV21-1 and J usage is TRBJ1-4; no check of the table's D call, TRBD1, against the DNA was made. TRBV21-1 is a recognized pseudogene. CDR3 size: 15 residues. The CDR3 DNA sequence: TGTGCCAGCAGCAAAGGACACACAACTAATGAAAAACTGTTTTTT. Amino acid sequence: CASSKGHTTNEKLFF.

V gene TRBV11-1 combines with J gene TRBJ2-7, with TRBD1 as a possible D gene (5 bases). V gave up 5 bases and J gave up 4 bases, with 24 bases separating them. The CDR3 has 17 residues. CDR1 and CDR2 (germline): SGHAT, FQDESV (reference sequence). The CDR3 DNA sequence: TGTGCCAGCAGCCAGGACCAGGGTTCCCGAGGCCCTTACGAGCAGTACTTC. As protein: CASSQDQGSRGPYEQYF.